Shown below are 16 T cell receptor beta chains from a single sample sequenced in a study of blood T cell repertoires in COVID-19. Libraries were prepared by immunoSEQ multiplex PCR; TCRdb keeps only in-frame clonotypes and omits some of them. The sample records 98,000 or so clones, about 85% being singletons. The sequenced sample was peripheral blood. The receptor set was obtained from a woman aged 70-85 years with acute or convalescent COVID-19.

CDR3 loop: CASTSGGGYTF. CDR3 sequence (DNA): TGTGCCAGCACCTCAGGAGGTGGCTACACCTTC. The V and J genes are TRBV28 and TRBJ1-2; D uncertain. V was trimmed by 7 bases and J by 7 bases, leaving 10 bases between them. CDR1 MDHEN and CDR2 SYDVKM come from the germline V gene. This CDR3 has 11 residues.

In this sample, this clone turned up a few times. The rearrangement joins TRBV7-2 to TRBJ1-1, with 7 bases identical to TRBD1. Germline CDR1 reads SGHTA; CDR2 reads FQGNSA. This CDR3 spans 14 amino acids. V trimming: 5 bases; J trimming: 6 bases; junction bases outside the gene matches: 9. The CDR3 here is CASSPLEGAAEAFF. In DNA form, the CDR3 reads TGTGCCAGCAGCCCTTTGGAGGGGGCCGCTGAAGCTTTCTTT.

V usage is TRBV9 and J usage is TRBJ1-4, with 8 bases identical to TRBD1. Germline V gene sequence: CDR1 SGDLS, CDR2 YYNGEE. The V gene end was trimmed by 1 base and the J gene end by 7 bases; junction bases not matched to a gene: 3. The CDR3 is 14 residues long. The CDR3 bases are TGTGCCAGCAGCGTATCAGGGGGCGGTGAAAAACTGTTTTTT. Translated, it gives CASSVSGGGEKLFF.

The chain recombines TRBV5-1 with TRBJ1-2; D is perhaps TRBD1 (5 bases). V shed 4 bases and J shed 4 bases, with 11 bases lying between them. The CDR3 consists of 13 residues. The germline CDR1 and CDR2 sequences are SGHRS and YFSETQ. The CDR3 sequence is CASSQDSSYGYTF. In nucleotides, the CDR3 is TGCGCCAGCAGCCAAGACAGCTCCTATGGCTACACCTTC.

This chain links TRBV7-6 with TRBJ2-5; 11 bases agree with TRBD2. V gave up 1 base and J gave up 5 bases; unmatched junction bases: 6. The CDR3 runs to 16 residues. Germline V CDR1 and CDR2: SGHVS, FNYEAQ. The CDR3 here is CASSLVIAGGQETQYF. DNA of the CDR3: TGTGCCAGCAGCTTAGTCATAGCGGGGGGGCAGGAGACCCAGTACTTC.

The rearrangement joins TRBV3-1 (or the pseudogene TRBV3-2) to TRBJ2-7; a possible D gene is TRBD1 (6 bases). Between the trimmed V and J ends, which lost 5 bases and 9 bases, there was a span of 14 bases. The CDR3 consists of 12 residues. The germline CDR1 and CDR2 sequences are LGHDT and YNNKEL (reference sequence). The CDR3 DNA sequence: TGTGCCAGCAGCTTAGTAACAGGGATGCAGTACTTC. This encodes CASSLVTGMQYF.

The chain combines TRBV11-3 with TRBJ2-5, with TRBD2 matching over 10 bases. The CDR3 extends over 15 amino acids. Unmatched junction bases numbered 5, after V lost 5 bases and J lost 2 bases. Germline assignment: CDR1 SGHNT and CDR2 YENEEA. The DNA for the CDR3 is TGTGCCAGCAGCCTTAGCGGGGGGACACAAGAGACCCAGTACTTC. It codes for CASSLSGGTQETQYF.

The genes are TRBV28 and TRBJ1-4; 10 nucleotides match TRBD1. Germline V gene data show CDR1 as MDHEN and CDR2 as SYDVKM. This CDR3 has 14 residues. V was clipped by 3 bases and J by 7 bases; unmatched bases: 2. This CDR3 is CASSFGTGVEKLFF. CDR3 nucleotide sequence: TGTGCCAGCAGTTTCGGGACAGGGGTTGAAAAACTGTTTTTT.

This chain links TRBV6-1 with TRBJ1-2; perhaps TRBD1 as D (6 bases). Trimming removed 3 bases from V and 5 bases from J, with 13 bases in between. Looked up from germline, CDR1 is MNHNS and CDR2 is SASEGT. The CDR3 has 14 residues. The CDR3: CASSDDRSLYGYTF. In DNA form, the CDR3 reads TGTGCCAGCAGTGACGACAGGAGCCTTTATGGCTACACCTTC.

The V gene is TRBV25-1, the J gene TRBJ1-1, with 10 bases aligning to TRBD1. J lost 5 bases, V lost 4 bases, and 7 bases had no gene match. The CDR3 is 15 amino acids. Germline V gives CDR1 MGHDK, CDR2 SYGVNS. The CDR3 protein is CASSARDRGRTEAFF. The CDR3 bases are TGTGCCAGCAGTGCCCGGGACAGGGGTCGGACTGAAGCTTTCTTT.

V usage is TRBV5-1 and J usage is TRBJ1-2; TRBD1 matches 7 bases. Looked up from germline, CDR1 is SGHRS and CDR2 is YFSETQ. The J segment lost 7 bases and the V segment lost 4 bases, leaving 10 bases of the junction unmatched. The CDR3 length is 14 residues. The CDR3 nucleotides read TGCGCCAGCAGCCTACTAGAGGGGGCGGGTGGCTACACCTTC. Its translation: CASSLLEGAGGYTF.

The chain combines TRBV28 with TRBJ1-6; D is possibly TRBD1 (5 bases). This CDR3 region has 15 residues. Germline V CDR1 and CDR2: MDHEN, SYDVKM. Deletions cut 3 bases from V and 7 bases from J, with 13 bases between. In nucleotides, the CDR3 is TGTGCCAGCAGTTTTCAAGGGGTAGGGAATTCACCCCTCCACTTT. It codes for CASSFQGVGNSPLHF.

The CDR3 DNA follows: TGTGCCAGCGGGACGCGGGGAGGCTACGAGCAGTACGTC. Residues: CASGTRGGYEQYV. This chain joins TRBV27 and TRBJ2-7, with D possibly matching TRBD2 (6 bases). This CDR3 region has 13 residues. CDR1 and CDR2 from the germline V gene are MNHEY and SMNVEV (reference sequence). The ends were cut back, 8 bases at V and 3 bases at J, with 14 bases in the middle.

The chain employs TRBV5-6 and TRBJ2-2; no clear D gene. This CDR3 has 15 amino acids. Trimming shortened V by 0 bases and J by 1 base, and 7 bases separated the two germline ends. CDR1 is SGHDT and CDR2 is YYEEEE in the germline V gene. In nucleotides, the CDR3 is TGTGCCAGCAGCTTGGTCGGCGGGAACACCGGGGAGCTGTTTTTT. It codes for CASSLVGGNTGELFF.

The gene calls are TRBV5-1 and TRBJ2-5; D not resolved. Trimming took 0 bases from V and 0 from J, leaving 9 bases between them. CDR3 length equals 15 residues. CDR1 is SGHRS and CDR2 is YFSETQ in the germline V gene. The CDR3 loop reads CASSLAEHYQETQYF. The CDR3 DNA sequence: TGCGCCAGCAGCTTGGCCGAGCATTACCAAGAGACCCAGTACTTC.

The chain employs TRBV6-5 and TRBJ2-5; TRBD1 matches 7 bases. The CDR3 length is 13 residues. Trimming took 6 bases from V and 4 from J; bases not matched to a gene: 5. The germline CDR1 and CDR2 sequences are MNHEY and SVGAGI. CDR3 coding DNA: TGTGCCAGCAGCACGGGACAGCCAGAGACCCAGTACTTC. It is translated as CASSTGQPETQYF.